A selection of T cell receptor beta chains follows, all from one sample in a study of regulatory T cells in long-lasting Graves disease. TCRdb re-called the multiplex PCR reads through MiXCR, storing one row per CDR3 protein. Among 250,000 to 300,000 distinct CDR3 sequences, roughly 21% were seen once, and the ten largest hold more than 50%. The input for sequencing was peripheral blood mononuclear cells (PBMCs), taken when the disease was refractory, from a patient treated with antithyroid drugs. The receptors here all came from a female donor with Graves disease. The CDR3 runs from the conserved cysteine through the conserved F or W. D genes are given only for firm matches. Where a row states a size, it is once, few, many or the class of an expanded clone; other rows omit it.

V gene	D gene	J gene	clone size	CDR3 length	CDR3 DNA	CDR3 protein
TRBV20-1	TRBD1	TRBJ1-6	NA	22	TGCAGTGCTAGAGATTTTGGACAGGGGGCGAGTTTGCATGGATTGATACAGTCACCCCTCCACTTT	CSARDFGQGASLHGLIQSPLHF
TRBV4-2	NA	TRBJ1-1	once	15	TGTGCCAGCAGCCAAGATCTTGCAGGGTCTACTGAAGCTTTCTTT	CASSQDLAGSTEAFF
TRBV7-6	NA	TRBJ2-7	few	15	TGTGCCAGCAGCTTAGCGTCTCTCGGGTCCTACGAGCAGTACTTC	CASSLASLGSYEQYF
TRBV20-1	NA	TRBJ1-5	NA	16	TGCAGTGCACCGAGGTATCGGGGGGAAGGCAATCAGCCCCAGCATTTT	CSAPRYRGEGNQPQHF
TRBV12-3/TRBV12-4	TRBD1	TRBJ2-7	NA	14	TGTGCCAGCAGTTTTAGCCAACAGGGGCGTGAGCAGTACTTC	CASSFSQQGREQYF
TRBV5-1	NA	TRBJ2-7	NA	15	TGCGCCAGCAGCCTTCCTGCCGGCGATTCCTACGAGCAGTACTTC	CASSLPAGDSYEQYF
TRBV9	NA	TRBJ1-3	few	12	TGTGCCAGCAGCGGAGGGGAAAACACCATATATTTT	CASSGGENTIYF
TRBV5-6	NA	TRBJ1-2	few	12	TGTGCCAGCAGCTGGAGTAACTATGGCTACACCTTC	CASSWSNYGYTF
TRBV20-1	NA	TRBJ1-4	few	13	TGCAGTGCTAGAAGGGGGGCTAATGAAAAACTGTTTTTT	CSARRGANEKLFF
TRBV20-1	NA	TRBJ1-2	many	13	TGCAGTGCTAGAGATGGCGGGAACTATGGCTACACCTTC	CSARDGGNYGYTF
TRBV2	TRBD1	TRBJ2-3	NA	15	TGTGCCAGCAGTGATCGGACAGGGGGCACAGATACGCAGTATTTT	CASSDRTGGTDTQYF
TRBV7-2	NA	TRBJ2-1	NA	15	TGTGCCAGCAGCTTAGAATGGGGCCTGGGGAATGAGCAGTTCTTC	CASSLEWGLGNEQFF
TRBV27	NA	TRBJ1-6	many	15	TGTGCCAGCAGTTTAGTGAGCTCCTATAATTCACCCCTCCACTTT	CASSLVSSYNSPLHF
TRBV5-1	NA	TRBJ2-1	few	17	TGCGCCAGCAGCTACCTTCGACAGGTGGTGGGGTACAATGAGCAGTTCTTC	CASSYLRQVVGYNEQFF
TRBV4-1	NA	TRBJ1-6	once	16	TGCGCCAGCAGCCAAGATACAGCAGCTCGCAATTCACCCCCCCACTTT	CASSQDTAARNSPPHF
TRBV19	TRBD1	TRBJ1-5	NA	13	TGTGCCAGTAGTACAAACCAGGGGGAGCCCCAGCATTTT	CASSTNQGEPQHF
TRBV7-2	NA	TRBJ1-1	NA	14	TGTGCCAGCAGCAACCCATATGAGGGCACTGAAGCTTTCTTT	CASSNPYEGTEAFF
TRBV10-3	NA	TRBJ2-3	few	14	TGTGCCATCAAAGGTGGACAGAGCACAGATACGCAGTATTTT	CAIKGGQSTDTQYF
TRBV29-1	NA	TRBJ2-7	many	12	TGCAGCGCCCGGACAGCCACCTACGAGCAGTACTTC	CSARTATYEQYF
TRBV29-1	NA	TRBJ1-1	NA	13	TGCAGCGTTGAAGACCCAGGGGCCACTGAAGCTTTCTTT	CSVEDPGATEAFF
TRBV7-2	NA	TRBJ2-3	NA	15	TGTGCCAGCACCTTCGCTACAGGTAGCACAGATACGCAGTATTTT	CASTFATGSTDTQYF
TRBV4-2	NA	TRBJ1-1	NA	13	TGTGCCAGCAGCCAAGATCTTGGATTTGGGGCTTTCTTT	CASSQDLGFGAFF
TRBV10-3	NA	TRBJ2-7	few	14	TGTGCCATCAGGTCCCGGGACGGGACCTACGAGCAGTACTTC	CAIRSRDGTYEQYF
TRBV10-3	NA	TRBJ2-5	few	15	TGTGCCATCAGTCTTCAGGGGGGGGGACAAGAGACCCAGTACTTC	CAISLQGGGQETQYF
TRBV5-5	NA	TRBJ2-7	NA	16	TGTGCCAGCAGCTTGGTCCAGGACCTAAGGGCGTACGAGCAGTACTTC	CASSLVQDLRAYEQYF
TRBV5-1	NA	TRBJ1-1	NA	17	TGCGCCTGCCTCCAGGTCGGGGGGACCTATACGAACACTGAAGCCTTCTTT	CACLQVGGTYTNTEAFF
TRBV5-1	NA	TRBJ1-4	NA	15	TGCGCCAGCAGCGCTTATGGGGAGAGGACTGAAAAACTGTTTTTT	CASSAYGERTEKLFF
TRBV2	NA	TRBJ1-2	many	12	TGTGCCAGCAGTGTTACTAACTATGGCTACACCTTC	CASSVTNYGYTF
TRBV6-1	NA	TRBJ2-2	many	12	TGTGCCAGCAGTAGGCAGGGCGGGGAGCTGTTTTTT	CASSRQGGELFF
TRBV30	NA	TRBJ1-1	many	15	TGTGCCTGGAGTATGCTCGGCAGGGGAAAAACTGAAGCTTTCTTT	CAWSMLGRGKTEAFF
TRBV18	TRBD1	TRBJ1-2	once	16	TGTGCCAGCTCACGATCTGGGACAGGGGATAACTATGGCTACACCTTC	CASSRSGTGDNYGYTF
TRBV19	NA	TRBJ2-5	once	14	TGTGCCAGTAGTATATCTGGGTTTGAGGAGACCCAGTACTTC	CASSISGFEETQYF
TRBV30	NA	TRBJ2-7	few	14	TGTGCCTGGAGTGTACCGGGGAGATCCTACGAGCAGTACTTC	CAWSVPGRSYEQYF
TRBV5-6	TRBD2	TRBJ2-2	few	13	TGTGCCAGCAGATGGGGGGGCACCGGGGAGCTGTTTTTT	CASRWGGTGELFF
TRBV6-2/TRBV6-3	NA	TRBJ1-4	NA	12	TGTGCCAGCAGTGAGTCTCGGGTAAAACTGTTTTTT	CASSESRVKLFF